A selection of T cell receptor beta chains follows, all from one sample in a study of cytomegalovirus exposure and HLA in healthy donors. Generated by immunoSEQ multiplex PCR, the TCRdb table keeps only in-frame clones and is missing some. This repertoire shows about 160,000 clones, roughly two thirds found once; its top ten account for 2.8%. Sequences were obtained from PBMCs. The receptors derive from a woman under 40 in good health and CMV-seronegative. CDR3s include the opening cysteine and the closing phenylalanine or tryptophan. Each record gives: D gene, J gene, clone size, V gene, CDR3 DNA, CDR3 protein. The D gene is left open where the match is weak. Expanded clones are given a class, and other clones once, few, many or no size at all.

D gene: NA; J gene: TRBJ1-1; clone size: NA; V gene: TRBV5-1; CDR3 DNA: TGCGCCAGCAGCTTGGGTCATGGGTGGGGCGCCGGCACTGAAGCTTTCTTT; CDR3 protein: CASSLGHGWGAGTEAFF
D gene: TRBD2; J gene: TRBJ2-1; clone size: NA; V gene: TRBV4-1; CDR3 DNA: TGCGCCAGCAGCCAAGGGGGGCTAGCGGGAGTGGAGCAGTTCTTC; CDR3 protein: CASSQGGLAGVEQFF
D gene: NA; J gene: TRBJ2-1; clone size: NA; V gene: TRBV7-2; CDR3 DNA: TGTGCCAGCAGCACGTCAGGTTCCAAGTACAATGAGCAGTTCTTC; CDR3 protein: CASSTSGSKYNEQFF
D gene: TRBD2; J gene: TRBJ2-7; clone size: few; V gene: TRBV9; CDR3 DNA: TGTGCCAGCAGCGTAGATAGCGGGAGTTTCGGGTACGAGCAGTACTTC; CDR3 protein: CASSVDSGSFGYEQYF
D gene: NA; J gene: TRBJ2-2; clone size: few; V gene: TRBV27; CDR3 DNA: TGTGCCAGCAGGGAATTTTCAGGGAGGCCCGGGGAGCTGTTTTTT; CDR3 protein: CASREFSGRPGELFF
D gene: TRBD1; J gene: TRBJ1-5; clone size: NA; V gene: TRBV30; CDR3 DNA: TGTGCCTGGGCCCCGGGACAGGGTCTTCAGCCCCAGCATTTT; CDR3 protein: CAWAPGQGLQPQHF
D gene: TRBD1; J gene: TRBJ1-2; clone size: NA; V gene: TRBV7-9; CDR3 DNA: TGTGCCAGCAGCTTAAGTGGACAGGGGGCGAGTGGCTACACCTTC; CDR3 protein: CASSLSGQGASGYTF
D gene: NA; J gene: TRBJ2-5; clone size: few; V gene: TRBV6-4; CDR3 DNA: TGTGCCAGCAGTTCGTCCGGGGGGCCTGGAGAGACCCAGTACTTC; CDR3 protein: CASSSSGGPGETQYF
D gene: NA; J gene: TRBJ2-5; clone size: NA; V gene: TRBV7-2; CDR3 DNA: TGTGCCAGCAGCTCCAACCCCGAGGTCCAAGAGACCCAGTACTTC; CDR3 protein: CASSSNPEVQETQYF
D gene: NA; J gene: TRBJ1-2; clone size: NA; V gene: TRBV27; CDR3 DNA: TGTGCCAGCAGTCCGCCCACAGGGAGCGGCTACACCTTC; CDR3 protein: CASSPPTGSGYTF
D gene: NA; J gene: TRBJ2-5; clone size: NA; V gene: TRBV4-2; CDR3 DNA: TGTGCCAGCAGCGCTGAAGCGAACCAAGAGACCCAGTACTTC; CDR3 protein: CASSAEANQETQYF
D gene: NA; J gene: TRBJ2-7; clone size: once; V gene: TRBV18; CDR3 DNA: TGTGCCAGCTCACCAAGCGCTTGGAGCTACGAGCAGTACTTC; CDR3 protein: CASSPSAWSYEQYF
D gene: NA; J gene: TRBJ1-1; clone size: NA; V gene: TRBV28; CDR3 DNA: TGTGCCAGCAGTTTGCGGGGGGGCACTGAAGCTTTCTTT; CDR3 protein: CASSLRGGTEAFF
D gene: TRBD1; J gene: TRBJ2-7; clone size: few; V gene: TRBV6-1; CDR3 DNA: TGTGCCAGCAGCTCCGGGACAGGGAGGTACGAGCAGTACTTC; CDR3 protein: CASSSGTGRYEQYF
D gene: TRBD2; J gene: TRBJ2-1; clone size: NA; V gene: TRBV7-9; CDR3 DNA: TGTGCCAGCAGCCCATTGCTTAGCGGGAGGGCTAATGAGCAGTTCTTC; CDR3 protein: CASSPLLSGRANEQFF
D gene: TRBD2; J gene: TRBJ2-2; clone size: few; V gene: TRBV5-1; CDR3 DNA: TGCGCCAGCAGCTTGCCGGGAGGGAACACCGGGGAGCTGTTTTTT; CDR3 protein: CASSLPGGNTGELFF
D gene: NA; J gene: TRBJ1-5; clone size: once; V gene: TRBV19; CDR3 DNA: TGTGCCAGCCACCAGAAGGGGGATAGCAATCAGCCCCAGCATTTT; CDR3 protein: CASHQKGDSNQPQHF
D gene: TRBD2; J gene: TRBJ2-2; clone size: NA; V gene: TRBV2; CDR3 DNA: TGTGCCAGCGCCTGGGGAGGGGACACCGGGGAGCTGTTTTTT; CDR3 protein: CASAWGGDTGELFF
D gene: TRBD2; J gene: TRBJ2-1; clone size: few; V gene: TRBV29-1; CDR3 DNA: TGCAGCGTTGAAGATGGGGTAGCGGGAGTTTTAAGGGGTGAGCAGTTCTTC; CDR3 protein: CSVEDGVAGVLRGEQFF
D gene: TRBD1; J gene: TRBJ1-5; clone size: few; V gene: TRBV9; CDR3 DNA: TGTGCCAGCAGCCCAGGGACAGCCTTCAATCAGCCCCAGCATTTT; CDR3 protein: CASSPGTAFNQPQHF
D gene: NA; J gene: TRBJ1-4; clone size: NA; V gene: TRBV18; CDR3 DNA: TGTGCCAGCTCACCAGGGCCGCGAAGTGGCGAAAAACTGTTTTTT; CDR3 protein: CASSPGPRSGEKLFF
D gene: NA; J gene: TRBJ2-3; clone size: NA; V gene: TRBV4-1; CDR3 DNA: TGCGCCAGCAGCCAAGTTGAGGGGGCAGATACGCAGTATTTT; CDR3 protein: CASSQVEGADTQYF
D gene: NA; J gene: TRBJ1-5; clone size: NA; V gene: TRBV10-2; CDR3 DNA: TGCGCCAGCAGTGGAGAGGTCAATCAGCCCCAGCATTTT; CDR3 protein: CASSGEVNQPQHF
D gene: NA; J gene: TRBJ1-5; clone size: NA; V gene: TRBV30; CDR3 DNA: TGTGCCTGGAGTAACCAGTTCCCCAATCAGCCCCAGCATTTT; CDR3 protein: CAWSNQFPNQPQHF
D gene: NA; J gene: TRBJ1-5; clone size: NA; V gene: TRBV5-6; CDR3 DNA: TGTGCCAGCAGCTTGGCGTATAGCAATCAGCCCCAGCATTTT; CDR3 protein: CASSLAYSNQPQHF
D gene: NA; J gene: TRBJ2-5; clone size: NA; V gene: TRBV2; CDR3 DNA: TGTGCCAGCAACAAACCGGGAGAGACCCAGTACTTC; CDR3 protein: CASNKPGETQYF
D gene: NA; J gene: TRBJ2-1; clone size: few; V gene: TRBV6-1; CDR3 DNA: TGTGCCAGCAGTGAACAGGGCGATGAGCAGTTCTTC; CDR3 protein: CASSEQGDEQFF
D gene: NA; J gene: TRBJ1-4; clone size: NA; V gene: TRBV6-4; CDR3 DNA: TGTGCCAGCGGGAGGGACGGCTATAATGAAAAACTGTTTTTT; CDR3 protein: CASGRDGYNEKLFF
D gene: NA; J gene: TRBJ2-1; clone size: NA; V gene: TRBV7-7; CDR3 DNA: TGTGCCAGCAGCCTCCTAGCTGGCGGGGCCTCTTACAATGAGCAGTTCTTC; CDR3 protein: CASSLLAGGASYNEQFF
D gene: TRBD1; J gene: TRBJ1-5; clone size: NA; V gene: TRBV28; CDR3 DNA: TGTGCCAGCATGGGCAGGGGGCATCAGCCCCAGCATTTT; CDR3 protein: CASMGRGHQPQHF
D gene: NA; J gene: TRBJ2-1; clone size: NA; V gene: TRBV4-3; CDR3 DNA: TGCGCCAGCAGCCCCACCCGGGGGGCCTCGTACAATGAGCAGTTCTTC; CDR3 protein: CASSPTRGASYNEQFF
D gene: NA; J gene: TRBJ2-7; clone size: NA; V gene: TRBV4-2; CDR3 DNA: TGTGCCAGCAGCCAAGGCCTAGAGCAGTACTTC; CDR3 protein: CASSQGLEQYF
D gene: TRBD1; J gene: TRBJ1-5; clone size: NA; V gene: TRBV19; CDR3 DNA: TGTGCCAGTAGCAGAGACAGGGATAACAATCAGCCCCAGCATTTT; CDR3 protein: CASSRDRDNNQPQHF
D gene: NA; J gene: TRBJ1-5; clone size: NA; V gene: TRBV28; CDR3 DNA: TGTGCCAGCAGGCGGGCCGCACGGCCCCAGCATTTT; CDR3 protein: CASRRAARPQHF
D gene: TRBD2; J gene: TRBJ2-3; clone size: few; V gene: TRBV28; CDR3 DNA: TGTGCCAGCAGTTTATTGGGGAGGGAGGAGACAGATACGCAGTATTTT; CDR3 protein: CASSLLGREETDTQYF
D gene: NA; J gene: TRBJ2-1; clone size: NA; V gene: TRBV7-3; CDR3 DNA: TGTGCCAGCAGCCCCCAGGGAATCAGCTACAATGAGCAGTTCTTC; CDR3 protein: CASSPQGISYNEQFF
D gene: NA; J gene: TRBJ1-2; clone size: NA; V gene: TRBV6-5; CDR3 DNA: TGTGCCAGCAGTGCTATGAGGGCAGCTGGCTACACCTTC; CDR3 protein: CASSAMRAAGYTF
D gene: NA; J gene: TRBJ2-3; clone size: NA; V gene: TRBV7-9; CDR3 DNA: TGTGCCAGCAGCGACGCAGGACTGAGTTATGATACGCAGTATTTT; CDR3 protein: CASSDAGLSYDTQYF
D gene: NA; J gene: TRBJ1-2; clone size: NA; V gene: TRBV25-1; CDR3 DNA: TGTGCCAGCAGTAACCGACAGAATGGCTACACCTTC; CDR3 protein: CASSNRQNGYTF
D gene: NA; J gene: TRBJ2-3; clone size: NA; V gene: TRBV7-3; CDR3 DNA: TGTGCCAGCAGCTTAATCAAAGATACGCAGTATTTT; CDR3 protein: CASSLIKDTQYF
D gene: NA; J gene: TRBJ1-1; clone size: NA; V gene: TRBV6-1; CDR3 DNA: TGTGCCAGCAGTGAACACGGGGAGAACTCTGAAGCTTTCTTT; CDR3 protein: CASSEHGENSEAFF
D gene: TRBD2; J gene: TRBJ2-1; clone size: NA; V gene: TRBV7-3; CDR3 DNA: TGTGCCAGCAGCTTTGGGACTAGCGGGGGTTACAATGAGCAGTTCTTC; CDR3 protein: CASSFGTSGGYNEQFF